This TCR beta chain was captured in a study of blood T cells in healthy people across ages. The wider study: When template switching was applied, about one barcoded beta molecule was captured per two T cells.

The authors drew approximately 9 milliliters of peripheral blood from each donor. A sample-barcoded 5' primer and a J-beta primer mix were used in a second PCR of about 7 to 12 cycles. MiXCR was run by TCRdb on the 5' RACE reads, yielding one entry per CDR3 protein. This sample has fewer than 1.5 million distinct CDR3 sequences, with roughly 45% found just once. V was pared by 2 bases and J by 15 bases, with 17 bases between. Germline V gives CDR1 MGHRA, CDR2 YSYEKL. The CDR3 consists of 13 residues. This chain links TRBV4-1 with TRBJ1-5, with D maybe TRBD1 (5 bases). The sequence came from a woman in her late teens or twenties in good health. Sequencing input: blood. This CDR3 is CASSQWTWVPVHF. CDR3 DNA: TGCGCCAGCAGCCAATGGACATGGGTCCCTGTGCATTTT.